The 11 T cell receptor beta chains below come from one sample, sequenced in a study of T cells after yellow fever vaccination. TCRdb analysed the 5' RACE reads with MiXCR anew, one entry per CDR3 protein. This sample has 200,000 to 300,000 distinct CDR3 sequences, with 10% to 15% found just once. Specimen: CD4+ T cells sorted from PBMCs, collected 45 days after the yellow fever booster vaccination. All receptors come from a man aged 30 to 45 who received the YFV17D yellow fever vaccine.

V usage is TRBV5-1 and J usage is TRBJ2-1; a possible D gene is TRBD2 (6 bases). This CDR3 spans 12 amino acids. Germline V gene data show CDR1 as SGHRS and CDR2 as YFSETQ. The V end lost 3 bases, the J end lost 14 bases, and 15 bases lay between the germline ends. This chain's CDR3 is CASSSSRGKEFF. CDR3 nucleotides: TGCGCCAGCAGCTCCTCTCGGGGGAAAGAGTTCTTC.

This clonotype appeared a few times. Mismatch with germline at one junction end may stem from a read error. The chain couples TRBV12-3 or TRBV12-4 to TRBJ2-3; the D gene could be TRBD1 or TRBD2 (5 bases each). The CDR3 runs 15 residues. In DNA form, the CDR3 reads TGTGCCAGCAGACTCCGGGACGGCGCCACAAATACGCAGTATTTT. Its protein product is CASRLRDGATNTQYF.

The gene calls are TRBV11-2 and TRBJ1-1; possible D gene TRBD1, 5 bases. The CDR3 runs 13 residues. Trimming took 1 base from V and 8 from J, leaving 11 bases between them. CDR1 SGHAT and CDR2 FQNNGV come from the germline V gene. As DNA, the CDR3 is TGTGCCAGCAGCTTAGGGGGGTCTGGCGAAGCTTTCTTT. Encoded protein: CASSLGGSGEAFF. Supplemented by reference TRBV11-2 and TRBJ1-1, the full variable domain reads EAGVAQSPRYKIIEKRQSVAFWCNPISGHATLYWYQQILGQGPKLLIQFQNNGVVDDSQLPKDRFSAERLKGVDSTLKIQPAKLEDSAVYLCASSLGGSGEAFFGQGTRLTVV.

This clonotype showed up just a few times. This sequence joins TRBV15 and TRBJ2-7, with a possible D match to TRBD1 (5 bases). V lost 0 bases and J 0 bases, leaving 9 bases between the germline ends. The CDR3 covers 15 residues. Germline loops: CDR1 LNHNV, CDR2 YYDKDF (reference sequence). CDR3 region: CATSREGTGSYEQYF. CDR3 bases: TGTGCCACCAGCAGAGAGGGAACAGGCTCCTACGAGCAGTACTTC. Complete variable domain (other parts from reference TRBV15 and TRBJ2-7): DAMVIQNPRYQVTQFGKPVTLSCSQTLNHNVMYWYQQKSSQAPKLLFHYYDKDFNNEADTPDNFQSRRPNTSFCFLDIRSPGLGDTAMYLCATSREGTGSYEQYFGPGTRLTVT.

This clonotype was counted a few times. The rearrangement uses TRBV6-1 and TRBJ2-2; 7 bases are shared with TRBD1. This CDR3 region has 15 residues. The J segment lost 3 bases and the V segment lost 6 bases, leaving 7 bases of the junction unmatched. The germline V gene encodes CDR1 MNHNS and CDR2 SASEGT. CDR3 amino acids: CASRSSGTDTGELFF. CDR3 DNA sequence: TGTGCCAGCAGGTCTTCCGGGACAGACACCGGGGAGCTGTTTTTT.

This chain links TRBV5-1 with TRBJ2-2; D is unresolved. The CDR3 runs 14 residues. The germline V and J ends were trimmed by 2 bases and 7 bases, with 12 bases remaining between them. Germline CDR1 reads SGHRS; CDR2 reads YFSETQ. In nucleotides, the CDR3 is TGCGCCAGCAGCTTAGGAAGACCTGGCGGGGAGCTGTTTTTT. It is translated as CASSLGRPGGELFF. Drawing the rest from reference TRBV5-1 and TRBJ2-2, the complete variable domain is KAGVTQTPRYLIKTRGQQVTLSCSPISGHRSVSWYQQTPGQGLQFLFEYFSETQRNKGNFPGRFSGRQFSNSRSEMNVSTLELGDSALYLCASSLGRPGGELFFGEGSRLTVL.

Many counts were recorded for this clonotype. The gene calls are TRBV11-2 and TRBJ2-7; no clear D gene. Germline CDR1 and CDR2: SGHAT and FQNNGV. Trimming removed 5 bases at V and 0 bases at J, with 23 bases between. The CDR3 length is 18 residues. CDR3 region: CASSEGIKTPTSSYEQYF. CDR3 nucleotides: TGTGCCAGCAGCGAAGGAATAAAGACGCCGACCAGCTCCTACGAGCAGTACTTC.

This clonotype was seen only a few times. This chain connects TRBV20-1 to TRBJ2-7; no definite D call. The ends were cut back, 6 bases at V and 1 base at J, with 13 bases in the middle. Germline assignment: CDR1 DFQATT and CDR2 SNEGSKA (reference sequence). There are 13 residues in the CDR3. CDR3 coding DNA: TGCAGTGCCCGTACCGTATCTTCCTACGAGCAGTACTTC. Translated: CSARTVSSYEQYF.

The chain employs TRBV5-4 and TRBJ2-1; 10 bases align to TRBD1. After removal of 7 bases from V and 4 bases from J, the junction contained 8 bases not matched to a gene. The length of the CDR3 is 15 residues. Per germline, CDR1 SGHNT and CDR2 YYREEE (reference sequence). This CDR3 is CASGDWTGGYNEQFF. DNA for the CDR3: TGTGCCAGCGGCGATTGGACAGGGGGTTACAATGAGCAGTTCTTC.

As regards this clonotype: A much larger clone sits a single nucleotide away, making a read error possible. V gene TRBV10-3 combines with J gene TRBJ2-5, with D unclear. The ends were cut back, 4 bases at V and 4 bases at J, with 4 bases in the middle. The CDR3 is 11 residues long. Germline V gene lookup returns CDR1 ENHRY and CDR2 SYGVKD. As DNA, the CDR3 is TGTGCCATCAGTGGGGGAGAGACCCAGTACTTC. Translated, it gives CAISGGETQYF.

The chain carries TRBV6-2 or TRBV6-3 and TRBJ2-2; the D gene is possibly TRBD2 (5 bases). The length of the CDR3 is 16 residues. The V gene lost 2 bases and the J gene lost 4 bases, with 14 bases spanning the gap. Germline-derived CDR1 and CDR2 are MNHEY and SVGEGT. CDR3 sequence reads: CASSYTRGKPTGELFF. The CDR3, as DNA: TGTGCCAGCAGTTACACTAGAGGGAAACCCACCGGGGAGCTGTTTTTT.